The present T cell receptor beta chain was sequenced within a study of blood T cell repertoires in COVID-19. The V gene lost 5 bases and the J gene lost 3 bases, with 17 bases spanning the gap. CDR3 length: 16 residues. Looked up from germline, CDR1 is MDHEN and CDR2 is SYDVKM. Sequencing was performed with immunoSEQ multiplex PCR; in TCRdb, only in-frame clones are kept and a portion is missing. The sample carries over 200,000 clones, more than 75% recorded once. The receptor was derived from a woman aged 45 to 65 with acute or convalescent COVID-19. The chain combines TRBV28 with TRBJ2-1; a weak D match, TRBD2 (6 bases). The specimen was peripheral blood. The CDR3 DNA reads TGTGCCAGCAGTATCCGCACGGGACTCCTCTACAATGAGCAGTTCTTC. Translation: CASSIRTGLLYNEQFF.